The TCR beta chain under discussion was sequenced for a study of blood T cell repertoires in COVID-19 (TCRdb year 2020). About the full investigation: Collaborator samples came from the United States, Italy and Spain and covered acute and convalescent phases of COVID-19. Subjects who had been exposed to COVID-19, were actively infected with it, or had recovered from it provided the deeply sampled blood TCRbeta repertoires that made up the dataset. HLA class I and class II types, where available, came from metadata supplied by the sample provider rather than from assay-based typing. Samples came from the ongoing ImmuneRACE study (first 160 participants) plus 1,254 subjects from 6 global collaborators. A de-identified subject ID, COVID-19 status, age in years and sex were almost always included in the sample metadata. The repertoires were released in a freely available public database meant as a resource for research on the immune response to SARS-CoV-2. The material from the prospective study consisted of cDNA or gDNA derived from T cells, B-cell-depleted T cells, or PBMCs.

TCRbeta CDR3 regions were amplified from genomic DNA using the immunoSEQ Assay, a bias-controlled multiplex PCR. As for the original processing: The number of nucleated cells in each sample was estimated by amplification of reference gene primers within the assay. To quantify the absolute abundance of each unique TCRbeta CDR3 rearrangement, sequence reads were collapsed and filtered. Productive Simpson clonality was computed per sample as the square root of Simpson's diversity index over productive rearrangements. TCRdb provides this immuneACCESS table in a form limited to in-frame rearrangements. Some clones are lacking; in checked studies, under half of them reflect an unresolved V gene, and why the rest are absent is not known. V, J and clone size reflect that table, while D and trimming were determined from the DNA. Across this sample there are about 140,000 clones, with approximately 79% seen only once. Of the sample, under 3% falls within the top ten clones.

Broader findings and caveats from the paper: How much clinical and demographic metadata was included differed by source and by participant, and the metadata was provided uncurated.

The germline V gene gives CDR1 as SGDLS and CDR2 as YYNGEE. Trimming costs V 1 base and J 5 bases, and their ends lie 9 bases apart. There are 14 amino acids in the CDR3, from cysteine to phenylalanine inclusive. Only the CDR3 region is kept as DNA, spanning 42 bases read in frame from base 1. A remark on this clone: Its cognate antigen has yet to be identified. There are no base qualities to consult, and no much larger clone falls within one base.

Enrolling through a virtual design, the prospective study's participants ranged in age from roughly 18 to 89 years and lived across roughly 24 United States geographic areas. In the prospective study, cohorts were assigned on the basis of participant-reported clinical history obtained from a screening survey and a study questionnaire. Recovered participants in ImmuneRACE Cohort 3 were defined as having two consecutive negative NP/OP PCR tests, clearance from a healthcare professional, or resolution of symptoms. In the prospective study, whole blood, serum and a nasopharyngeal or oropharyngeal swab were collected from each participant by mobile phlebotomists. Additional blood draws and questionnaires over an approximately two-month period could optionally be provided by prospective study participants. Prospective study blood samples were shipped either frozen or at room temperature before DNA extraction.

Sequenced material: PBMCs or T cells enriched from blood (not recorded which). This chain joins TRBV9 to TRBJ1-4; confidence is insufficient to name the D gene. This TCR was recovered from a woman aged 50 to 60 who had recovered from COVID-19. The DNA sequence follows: TGTGCCAGCAGCGTATCAACTAAAAATGAAAAACTGTTTTTT. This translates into CASSVSTKNEKLFF.